Described below is a single TCR beta chain sequence and its context. Documented time point: patch test 2, 6 weeks after DPC sensitization. Sample treatment: therapeutic diphenylcyclopropenone sensitization with weekly scalp DPC. Blood sampling occurred before each patch-test application. TCRdb itself ran the RACE reads through MiXCR, one entry per CDR3 protein. The table records about 84,000 distinct CDR3 sequences, 10% of them present only once. This sample stems from a study of human T cells and chemical hapten exposure. There are 12 residues in the CDR3. V was shortened by 7 bases and J by 10 bases, with 15 bases between the two germline ends. Germline values: CDR1 MDHEN, CDR2 SYDVKM.

The starting material was whole blood, obtained in connection with sensitization to the hapten diphenylcyclopropenone (DPC). The clonotype was recovered from a woman aged 45-65 years with alopecia areata. Some clones in this sample may be carry-over from other donors' samples. The chain recombines TRBV28 with TRBJ2-3, with D possibly being TRBD1 or TRBD2 (5 bases each). The CDR3 DNA follows: TGTGCCAGCACACCGCCGAGAGGGGCGCAGTATTTT. As protein: CASTPPRGAQYF. Combining the CDR3 with reference TRBV28 and TRBJ2-3 gives the whole variable domain DVKVTQSSRYLVKRTGEKVFLECVQDMDHENMFWYRQDPGLGLRLIYFSYDVKMKEKGDIPEGYSVSREKKERFSLILESASTNQTSMYLCASTPPRGAQYFGPGTRLTVL.